These 5 T cell receptor beta chains were all obtained from the same sample, sequenced in a study of CD8 T cells in Susac syndrome. With random hexamers, reverse transcription was performed on about 0.5 to 1 ug of RNA. MiXCR, applied by TCRdb to the immunoSEQ multiplex PCR reads, yields one record per CDR3 protein. The table lists about 300,000 distinct CDR3 sequences, approximately 90% of them singletons. The sample taken for sequencing was CD4+ T cells from PBMCs. The source of these receptors is a human donor with multiple sclerosis.

In this sample, this clonotype turned up once. This chain connects TRBV4-1 to TRBJ2-3; TRBD2 aligns across 7 bases. The length of the CDR3 is 17 residues. V lost 4 bases and J lost 2; bases outside the gene matches: 12. The germline CDR1 and CDR2 sequences are MGHRA and YSYEKL. The DNA for the CDR3 is TGCGCCAGCAGCCTCCCCCCGGCGGGGGTTAACACAGATACGCAGTATTTT. Encoded protein: CASSLPPAGVNTDTQYF.

The chain uses TRBV7-2 and TRBJ2-3; D may correspond to TRBD1 or TRBD2 (5 bases each). Per the germline V gene, CDR1 is SGHTA and CDR2 is FQGNSA. V gave up 8 bases and J gave up 0 bases, with 12 bases separating them. The CDR3 totals 14 residues. In nucleotides, the CDR3 is TGTGCCAGCCTGGGGCGGGTTAGCACAGATACGCAGTATTTT. Translation gives CASLGRVSTDTQYF.

V is TRBV6-1 and J is TRBJ2-7, with no clear D. CDR1 MNHNS and CDR2 SASEGT come from the germline V gene. The CDR3 is 12 amino acids. Trimming left V 7 bases short and J 6 bases short, with 13 bases between. As DNA, the CDR3 is TGTGCCAGCATAATAGGAGTTGGCGAGCAGTACTTC. This gives the protein CASIIGVGEQYF.

The CDR3 loop is CASSKGTDSYEQYF. The CDR3 nucleotides read TGTGCCAGCAGCAAGGGGACAGACTCCTACGAGCAGTACTTC. The chain combines TRBV7-9 with TRBJ2-7, with TRBD1 matching over 7 bases. Germline trimming cut 5 bases from V and 0 bases from J; bases unmatched to any gene: 4. The CDR3 sequence is 14 residues long. Germline-derived CDR1 and CDR2 are SEHNR and FQNEAQ (reference sequence). The full variable domain, completed using reference TRBV7-9 and TRBJ2-7, is DTGVSQNPRHKITKRGQNVTFRCDPISEHNRLYWYRQTLGQGPEFLTYFQNEAQLEKSRLLSDRFSAERPKGSFSTLEIQRTEQGDSAMYLCASSKGTDSYEQYFGPGTRLTVT.

This clonotype is a singleton in its sample. The rearrangement uses TRBV12-3 or TRBV12-4 and TRBJ2-7, with no clear D. The CDR3 runs to 15 residues. V shed 6 bases and J shed 2 bases, with 17 bases lying between them. The CDR3 nucleotides are TGTGCCAGCAGCATACGAGGTCGTCAGGCCTACGAGCAGTACTTC. Amino acid sequence: CASSIRGRQAYEQYF.